The TCR beta chain under discussion was sequenced for a study of T cell changes during pregnancy in multiple sclerosis. Trimming removed 1 base from V and 7 bases from J, with 11 bases in between. Germline CDR1 MGHRA, CDR2 YSYEKL. The CDR3 spans 14 residues. Here immunoSEQ multiplex PCR was the method, and the copy in TCRdb shows in-frame clones only, minus some. Of roughly 65,000 clones in the sample, around 90% were seen once. The material was peripheral blood, obtained in the third trimester of pregnancy. The chain recombines TRBV4-1 with TRBJ2-1; maybe TRBD1 (6 bases). The sequence was obtained from a female donor in good health, enrolled as a control in a pregnancy study. For the CDR3, the DNA is TGCGCCAGCAGCCAAGTCGAGACAGGTAATGAGCAGTTCTTC. Translation: CASSQVETGNEQFF.